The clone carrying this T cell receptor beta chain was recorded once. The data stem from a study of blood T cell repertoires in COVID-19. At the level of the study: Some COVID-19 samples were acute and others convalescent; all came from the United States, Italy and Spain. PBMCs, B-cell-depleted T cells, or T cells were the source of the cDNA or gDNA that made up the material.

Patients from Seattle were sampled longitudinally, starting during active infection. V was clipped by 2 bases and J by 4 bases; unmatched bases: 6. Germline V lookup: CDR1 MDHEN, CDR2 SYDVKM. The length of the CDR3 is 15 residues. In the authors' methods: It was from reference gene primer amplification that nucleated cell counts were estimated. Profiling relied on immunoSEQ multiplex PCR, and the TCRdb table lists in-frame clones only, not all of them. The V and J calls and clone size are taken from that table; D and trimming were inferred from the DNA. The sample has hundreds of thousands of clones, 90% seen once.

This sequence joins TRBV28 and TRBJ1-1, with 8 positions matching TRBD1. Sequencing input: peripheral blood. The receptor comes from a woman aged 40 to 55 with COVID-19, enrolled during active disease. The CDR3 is CASSLPGGSGTEAFF. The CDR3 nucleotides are TGTGCCAGCAGTTTACCAGGGGGCTCGGGCACTGAAGCTTTCTTT.